This T cell receptor beta chain came from a study of T cells in Graves' hyperthyroidism and ophthalmopathy. Germline V gene lookup returns CDR1 ENHRY and CDR2 SYGVKD. This CDR3 has 14 residues. Trimming cost V 2 bases and J 1 base; bases outside gene matches: 1. The sample holds many counts of this clonotype. The investigators amplified TCR beta CDR3 regions from RNA transcripts. Primed by the HTBI set, a first-round RT-PCR was run on the TCR CDR3. From the multiplex PCR reads, TCRdb called clonotypes with MiXCR, one entry per CDR3 protein. The table has roughly 380,000 distinct CDR3 sequences, 19% seen once; the top ten hold about 4%.

The J gene is TRBJ1-1, the V gene TRBV10-3, with 7 bases identical to TRBD1. The sequencing sample was made of blood. The TCR originated in a woman between 18 and 30 years old with Graves' hyperthyroidism. The DNA for the CDR3 is TGTGCCATCAGTGAGGACAGGGCGAACACTGAAGCTTTCTTT. It specifies CAISEDRANTEAFF.